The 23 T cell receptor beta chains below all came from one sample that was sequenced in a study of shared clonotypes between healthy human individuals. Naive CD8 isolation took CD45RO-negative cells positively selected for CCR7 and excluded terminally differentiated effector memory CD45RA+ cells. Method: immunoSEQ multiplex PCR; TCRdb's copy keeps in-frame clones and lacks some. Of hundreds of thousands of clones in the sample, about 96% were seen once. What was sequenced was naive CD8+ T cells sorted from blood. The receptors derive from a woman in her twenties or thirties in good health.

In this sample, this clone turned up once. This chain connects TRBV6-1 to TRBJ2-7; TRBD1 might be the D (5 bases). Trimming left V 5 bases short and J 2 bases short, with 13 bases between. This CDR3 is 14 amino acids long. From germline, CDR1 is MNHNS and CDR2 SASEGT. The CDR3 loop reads CASSTGHYTYEQYF. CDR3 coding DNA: TGTGCCAGCAGTACAGGACATTACACCTACGAGCAGTACTTC.

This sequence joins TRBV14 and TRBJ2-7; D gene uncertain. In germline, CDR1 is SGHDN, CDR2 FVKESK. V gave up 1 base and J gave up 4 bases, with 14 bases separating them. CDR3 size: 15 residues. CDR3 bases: TGTGCCAGCAGCCAAGGCGTTCTTCACCGGTACGAGCAGTACTTC. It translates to CASSQGVLHRYEQYF.

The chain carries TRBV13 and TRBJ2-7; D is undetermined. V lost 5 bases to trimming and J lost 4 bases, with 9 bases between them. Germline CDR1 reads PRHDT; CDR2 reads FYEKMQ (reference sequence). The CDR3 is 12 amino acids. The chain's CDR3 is CASSPLRYEQYF. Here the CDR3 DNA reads TGTGCCAGCAGCCCCCTGAGGTACGAGCAGTACTTC.

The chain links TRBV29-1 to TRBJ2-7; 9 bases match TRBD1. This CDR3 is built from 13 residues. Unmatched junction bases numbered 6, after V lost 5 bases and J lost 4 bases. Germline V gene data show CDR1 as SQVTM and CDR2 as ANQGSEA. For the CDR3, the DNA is TGCAGCGTTTCGGTCGGGACAGGGTACGAGCAGTACTTC. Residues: CSVSVGTGYEQYF.

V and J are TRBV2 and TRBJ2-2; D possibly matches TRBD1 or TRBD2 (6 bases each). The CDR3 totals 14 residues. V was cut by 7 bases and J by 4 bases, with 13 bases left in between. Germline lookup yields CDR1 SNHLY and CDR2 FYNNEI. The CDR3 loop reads CASMGGASTGELFF. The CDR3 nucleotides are TGTGCCAGCATGGGGGGCGCAAGCACCGGGGAGCTGTTTTTT.

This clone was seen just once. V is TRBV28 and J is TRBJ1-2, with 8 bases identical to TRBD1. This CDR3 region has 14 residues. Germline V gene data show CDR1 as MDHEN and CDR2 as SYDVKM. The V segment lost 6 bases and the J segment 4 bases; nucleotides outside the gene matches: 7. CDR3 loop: CASSLDRGGYGYTF. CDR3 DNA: TGTGCCAGCAGCCTAGACAGGGGCGGCTATGGCTACACCTTC.

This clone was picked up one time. CDR3 DNA: TGTGCCAGCAGTCCCCTCCTAACTGGAAACACCATATATTTT. It translates to CASSPLLTGNTIYF. The V gene is TRBV28, the J gene TRBJ1-3; D ambiguous. Trimming took 5 bases from V and 2 from J, leaving 10 bases between them. Germline loops: CDR1 MDHEN, CDR2 SYDVKM. CDR3 length equals 14 residues.

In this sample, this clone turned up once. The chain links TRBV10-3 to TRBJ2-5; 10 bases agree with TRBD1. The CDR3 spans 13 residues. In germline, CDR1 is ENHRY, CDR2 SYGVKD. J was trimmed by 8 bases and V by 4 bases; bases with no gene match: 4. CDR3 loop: CAISGTGGATQYF. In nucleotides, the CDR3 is TGTGCCATCAGTGGGACAGGGGGGGCAACCCAGTACTTC.

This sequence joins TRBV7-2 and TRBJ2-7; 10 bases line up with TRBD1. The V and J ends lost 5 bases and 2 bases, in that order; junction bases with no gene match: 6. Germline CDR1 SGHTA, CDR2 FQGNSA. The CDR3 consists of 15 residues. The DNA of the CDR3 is TGTGCCAGCAGCCACGGGACAGGGGACCCCTACGAGCAGTACTTC. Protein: CASSHGTGDPYEQYF.

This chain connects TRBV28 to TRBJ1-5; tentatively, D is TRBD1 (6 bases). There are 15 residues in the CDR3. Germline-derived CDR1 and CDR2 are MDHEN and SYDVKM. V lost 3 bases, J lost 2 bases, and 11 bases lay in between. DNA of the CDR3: TGTGCCAGCAGTTTTAACAGGGCGGGCAATCAGCCCCAGCATTTT. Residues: CASSFNRAGNQPQHF.

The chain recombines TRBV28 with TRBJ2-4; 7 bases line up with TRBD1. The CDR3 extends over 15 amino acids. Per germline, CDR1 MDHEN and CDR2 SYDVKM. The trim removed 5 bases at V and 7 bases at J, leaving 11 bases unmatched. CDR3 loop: CASSATGWGWNIQYF. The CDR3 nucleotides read TGTGCCAGCAGTGCGACAGGGTGGGGATGGAACATTCAGTACTTC.

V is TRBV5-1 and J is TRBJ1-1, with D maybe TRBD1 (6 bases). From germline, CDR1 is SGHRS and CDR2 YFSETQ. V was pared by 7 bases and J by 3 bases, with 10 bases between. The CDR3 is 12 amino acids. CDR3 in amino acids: CASRTEDTEAFF. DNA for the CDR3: TGCGCCAGCCGGACAGAAGACACTGAAGCTTTCTTT.

The CDR3 loop is CASRLGRFRDSNQPQHF. The CDR3 nucleotides read TGTGCCAGCAGGCTGGGCCGTTTCCGGGACAGCAATCAGCCCCAGCATTTT. V gene TRBV28 combines with J gene TRBJ1-5; D is perhaps TRBD1 (5 bases). The CDR3 extends over 17 amino acids. Germline V CDR1 and CDR2: MDHEN, SYDVKM. Between the trimmed V and J ends, which lost 6 bases and 1 base, there was a span of 19 bases.

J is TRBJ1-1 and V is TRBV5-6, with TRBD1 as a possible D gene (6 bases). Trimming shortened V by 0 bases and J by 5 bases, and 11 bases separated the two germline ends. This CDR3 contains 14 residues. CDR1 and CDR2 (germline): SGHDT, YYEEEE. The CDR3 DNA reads TGTGCCAGCAGCTTGGCAGGGGCAAGGACTGAAGCTTTCTTT. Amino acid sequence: CASSLAGARTEAFF. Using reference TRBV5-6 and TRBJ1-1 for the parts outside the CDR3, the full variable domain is DAGVTQSPTHLIKTRGQQVTLRCSPKSGHDTVSWYQQALGQGPQFIFQYYEEEERQRGNFPDRFSGHQFPNYSSELNVNALLLGDSALYLCASSLAGARTEAFFGQGTRLTVV.

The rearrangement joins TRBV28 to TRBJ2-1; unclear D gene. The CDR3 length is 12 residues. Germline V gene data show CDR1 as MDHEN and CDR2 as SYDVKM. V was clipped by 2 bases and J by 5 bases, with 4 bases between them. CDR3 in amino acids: CASSLRDNEQFF. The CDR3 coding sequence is TGTGCCAGCAGTTTAAGAGACAATGAGCAGTTCTTC.

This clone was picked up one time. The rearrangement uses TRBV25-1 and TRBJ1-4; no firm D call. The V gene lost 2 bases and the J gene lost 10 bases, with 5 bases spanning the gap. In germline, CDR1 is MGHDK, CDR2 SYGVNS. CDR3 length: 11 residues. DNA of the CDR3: TGTGCCAGCAGTGAAGTCGGAAAACTGTTTTTT. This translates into CASSEVGKLFF. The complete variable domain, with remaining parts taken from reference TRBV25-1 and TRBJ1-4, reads EADIYQTPRYLVIGTGKKITLECSQTMGHDKMYWYQQDPGMELHLIHYSYGVNSTEKGDLSSESTVSRIRTEHFPLTLESARPSHTSQYLCASSEVGKLFFGSGTQLSVL.

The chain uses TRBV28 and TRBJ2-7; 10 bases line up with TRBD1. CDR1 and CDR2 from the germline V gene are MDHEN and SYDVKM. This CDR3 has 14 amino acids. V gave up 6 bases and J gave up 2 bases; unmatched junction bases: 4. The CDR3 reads CASRDRGLTYEQYF. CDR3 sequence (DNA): TGTGCCAGCAGAGACAGGGGGCTGACCTACGAGCAGTACTTC.

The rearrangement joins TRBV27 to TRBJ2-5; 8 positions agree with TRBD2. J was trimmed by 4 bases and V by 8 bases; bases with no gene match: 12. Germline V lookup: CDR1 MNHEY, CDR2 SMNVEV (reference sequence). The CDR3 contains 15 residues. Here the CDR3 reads CASAPAGEVGETQYF. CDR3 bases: TGTGCCAGCGCCCCAGCGGGAGAGGTGGGAGAGACCCAGTACTTC.

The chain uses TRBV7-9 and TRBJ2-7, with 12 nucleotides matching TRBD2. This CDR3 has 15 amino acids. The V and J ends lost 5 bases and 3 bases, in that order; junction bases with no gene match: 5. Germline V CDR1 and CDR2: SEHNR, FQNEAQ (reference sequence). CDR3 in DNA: TGTGCCAGCAGCCCCCGACTAGCGGGAGACTACGAGCAGTACTTC. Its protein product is CASSPRLAGDYEQYF.

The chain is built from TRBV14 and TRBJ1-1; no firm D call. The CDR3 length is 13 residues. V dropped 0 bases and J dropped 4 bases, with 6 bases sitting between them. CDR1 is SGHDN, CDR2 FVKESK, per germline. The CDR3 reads CASSQEMSTEAFF. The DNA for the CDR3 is TGTGCCAGCAGCCAAGAAATGAGCACTGAAGCTTTCTTT.

CDR3 residues: CASSFSGTTYEQYF. The CDR3, as DNA: TGTGCCAGCAGCTTCTCCGGGACTACCTACGAGCAGTACTTC. The chain links TRBV7-8 to TRBJ2-7, with 7 nucleotides matching TRBD2. Germline V CDR1 and CDR2: SGHVS, FQNEAQ. With V trimmed by 3 bases and J by 2 bases, 4 bases remained unmatched. The CDR3 is made up of 14 amino acids.

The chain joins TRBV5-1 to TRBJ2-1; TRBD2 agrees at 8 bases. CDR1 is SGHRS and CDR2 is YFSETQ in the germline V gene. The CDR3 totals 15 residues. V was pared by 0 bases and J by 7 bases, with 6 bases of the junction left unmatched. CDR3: CASSLDGRAGNEQFF. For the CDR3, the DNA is TGCGCCAGCAGCTTGGACGGGAGGGCCGGGAATGAGCAGTTCTTC.

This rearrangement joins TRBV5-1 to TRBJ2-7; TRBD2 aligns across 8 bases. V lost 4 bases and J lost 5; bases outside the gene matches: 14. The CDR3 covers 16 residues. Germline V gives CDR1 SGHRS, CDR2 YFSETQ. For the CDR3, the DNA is TGCGCCAGCAGCGACGTGATAGCGGGATTTGAAAACGAGCAGTACTTC. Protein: CASSDVIAGFENEQYF. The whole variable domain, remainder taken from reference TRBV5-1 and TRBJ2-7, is KAGVTQTPRYLIKTRGQQVTLSCSPISGHRSVSWYQQTPGQGLQFLFEYFSETQRNKGNFPGRFSGRQFSNSRSEMNVSTLELGDSALYLCASSDVIAGFENEQYFGPGTRLTVT.